This passage covers 32 T cell receptor beta chains from one sample sequenced in a study of beta chain features in type 1 diabetes. The authors reverse transcribed all of the isolated RNA, so sequencing captured expressed TCRB transcripts. Only in-frame clones appear in the TCRdb table, and some are missing; sequencing was by immunoSEQ multiplex PCR. The sample yields approximately 140,000 clones, 6.9% seen once. The sequenced sample was central memory CD4+ T cells from blood. Every receptor here comes from a young woman in good health.

This clone was counted many times. The chain links TRBV28 to TRBJ2-5; perhaps TRBD1 as D (5 bases). Trimming shortened V by 3 bases and J by 1 base, and 12 bases separated the two germline ends. Germline CDR1 reads MDHEN; CDR2 reads SYDVKM. The CDR3 loop spans 15 amino acids. The CDR3 spells CASSFIQGPQETQYF. CDR3 DNA: TGTGCCAGCAGTTTTATCCAGGGCCCCCAAGAGACCCAGTACTTC.

In its sample, this clone was seen many times. The chain links TRBV7-9 to TRBJ2-7; 11 bases map to TRBD1. Trimming at V came to 3 bases and at J to 6 bases, leaving 4 bases not matched to a gene. Germline V gives CDR1 SEHNR, CDR2 FQNEAQ (reference sequence). The CDR3 has 14 amino acids. The CDR3 protein is CASSFGTGGREQYF. The CDR3 coding sequence is TGTGCCAGCAGCTTCGGGACAGGGGGGCGCGAGCAGTACTTC.

The table lists this clone with many counts. V is TRBV29-1 and J is TRBJ2-5, with D tentatively TRBD2 (6 bases). V was clipped by 6 bases and J by 5 bases, with 13 bases between them. The CDR3 contains 12 residues. Germline CDR1 reads SQVTM; CDR2 reads ANQGSEA. This CDR3 is CSVVAAGETQYF. The CDR3 DNA reads TGCAGCGTCGTAGCGGCCGGGGAGACCCAGTACTTC.

The CDR3 here is CASSLFASGRRYEQYF. In DNA, the CDR3 is TGTGCCAGCAGTTTATTTGCTAGCGGGAGACGATACGAGCAGTACTTC. V gene TRBV28 combines with J gene TRBJ2-7; the match to TRBD2 covers 10 bases. V was clipped by 1 base and J by 4 bases; unmatched bases: 7. This CDR3 region has 16 residues. Per the germline V gene, CDR1 is MDHEN and CDR2 is SYDVKM.

The J gene is TRBJ2-5, the V gene TRBV7-2; D is uncertain. Trimming cost V 5 bases and J 11 bases, with 12 bases left between them. The V gene's germline CDR1 is SGHTA and CDR2 FQGNSA. This CDR3 is 11 amino acids long. CDR3 DNA sequence: TGTGCCAGCAGCGCCTTAAGTGAGCAGTACTTC. Its protein is CASSALSEQYF.

This clone showed up just a few times. DNA for the CDR3: TGTGCCAGCTCACCACCCACAGGGGGATTGGAGACCCAGTACTTC. Amino acid sequence: CASSPPTGGLETQYF. The chain carries TRBV18 and TRBJ2-5; TRBD1 matches 8 bases. Germline V CDR1 and CDR2: KGHSH, LQKENI. This CDR3 has 15 residues. Trimming removed 0 bases from V and 5 bases from J; junction bases left unmatched: 5.

The V gene is TRBV4-2, the J gene TRBJ2-3; D gene uncertain. The length of the CDR3 is 16 residues. Germline CDR1 and CDR2: LGHNA and YNFKEQ. The V gene lost 0 bases and the J gene lost 1 base, with 11 bases spanning the gap. Here the CDR3 reads CASSQEIDRGTDTQYF. The CDR3 DNA reads TGTGCCAGCAGCCAAGAAATCGATAGAGGCACAGATACGCAGTATTTT.

This clone was found a few times. The gene calls are TRBV6-5 and TRBJ2-1; D ambiguous. CDR3 length equals 13 residues. Germline assignment: CDR1 MNHEY and CDR2 SVGAGI. V lost 6 bases and J lost 9, with 15 bases in between. CDR3 bases: TGTGCCAGCAGGGAACTGGAACCGGGTGAGCAGTTCTTC. The encoded protein is CASRELEPGEQFF.

This clone was seen a few times. V and J are TRBV9 and TRBJ2-3, with TRBD1 identical over 8 bases. Germline CDR1 and CDR2: SGDLS and YYNGEE. There are 13 residues in the CDR3. With V trimmed by 5 bases and J by 5 bases, 4 bases remained unmatched. CDR3 sequence: CASSLQGVDTQYF. The DNA of the CDR3 is TGTGCCAGCAGTTTACAGGGGGTAGATACGCAGTATTTT.

The gene calls are TRBV28 and TRBJ2-1; 9 positions agree with TRBD2. The V segment lost 5 bases and the J segment 8 bases; nucleotides outside the gene matches: 4. Germline lookup yields CDR1 MDHEN and CDR2 SYDVKM. There are 13 residues in the CDR3. The DNA of the CDR3 is TGTGCCAGCAGTCCTAGCGGGAACGATGAGCAGTTCTTC. Amino acids: CASSPSGNDEQFF. Filled out from reference TRBV28 and TRBJ2-1, the complete variable domain reads DVKVTQSSRYLVKRTGEKVFLECVQDMDHENMFWYRQDPGLGLRLIYFSYDVKMKEKGDIPEGYSVSREKKERFSLILESASTNQTSMYLCASSPSGNDEQFFGPGTRLTVL.

The rearrangement joins TRBV7-2 to TRBJ2-1; 10 positions match TRBD2. This CDR3 is 16 amino acids long. The trim removed 1 base at V and 3 bases at J, leaving 3 bases unmatched. In germline, CDR1 is SGHTA, CDR2 FQGNSA. In DNA, the CDR3 is TGTGCCAGCAGCTTAGTAGCGGGAGGACACTACAATGAGCAGTTCTTC. It encodes CASSLVAGGHYNEQFF.

The chain recombines TRBV5-1 with TRBJ2-3; 8 positions agree with TRBD2. The CDR3 is 16 residues long. After removal of 3 bases from V and 5 bases from J, the junction contained 11 bases not matched to a gene. CDR1 and CDR2 from the germline V gene are SGHRS and YFSETQ. The CDR3 nucleotides are TGCGCCAGCAGCTCAGCTCGGGGGGGAGTACAAGATACGCAGTATTTT. Translating gives CASSSARGGVQDTQYF.

This clone was observed many times. The CDR3 protein is CAWSGGGVAGGTYNEQFF. For the CDR3, the DNA is TGTGCCTGGAGTGGAGGGGGGGTAGCGGGAGGAACCTACAATGAGCAGTTCTTC. This chain connects TRBV30 to TRBJ2-1; 10 nucleotides agree with TRBD2. Germline V gives CDR1 GTSNPN, CDR2 SVGIG (reference sequence). This CDR3 contains 18 residues. Germline trimming cut 1 base from V and 2 bases from J; bases unmatched to any gene: 11. Supplemented by reference TRBV30 and TRBJ2-1, the full variable domain reads SQTIHQWPATLVQPVGSPLSLECTVEGTSNPNLYWYRQAAGRGLQLLFYSVGIGQISSEVPQNLSASRPQDRQFILSSKKLLLSDSGFYLCAWSGGGVAGGTYNEQFFGPGTRLTVL.

This clone occurred a few times. J is TRBJ1-1 and V is TRBV29-1; 8 bases are a match to TRBD1. Trimming cost V 7 bases and J 11 bases; bases outside gene matches: 12. The CDR3 spans 12 residues. CDR1 is SQVTM and CDR2 is ANQGSEA in the germline V gene. CDR3 region: CSAGDRGFLAFF. The DNA for the CDR3 is TGCAGCGCCGGCGACAGGGGTTTTTTGGCTTTCTTT.

The chain links TRBV6-1 to TRBJ1-1; 7 positions match TRBD1. Germline lookup yields CDR1 MNHNS and CDR2 SASEGT. V was clipped by 8 bases and J by 0 bases; unmatched bases: 6. The CDR3 consists of 14 residues. The CDR3 nucleotides are TGTGCCAGCTGTCACAGGGGTCTGAACACTGAAGCTTTCTTT. It specifies CASCHRGLNTEAFF.

The gene calls are TRBV5-1 and TRBJ1-2; the D gene is possibly TRBD1 (5 bases). Germline V gene sequence: CDR1 SGHRS, CDR2 YFSETQ. There are 13 residues in the CDR3. The V and J ends lost 3 bases and 2 bases respectively, with 8 bases between them. The CDR3 loop reads CASSSGGNYGYTF. The CDR3 bases are TGCGCCAGCAGCTCCGGGGGGAACTATGGCTACACCTTC. Drawing the rest from reference TRBV5-1 and TRBJ1-2, the complete variable domain is KAGVTQTPRYLIKTRGQQVTLSCSPISGHRSVSWYQQTPGQGLQFLFEYFSETQRNKGNFPGRFSGRQFSNSRSEMNVSTLELGDSALYLCASSSGGNYGYTFGSGTRLTVV.

The chain combines TRBV7-2 with TRBJ2-1; TRBD2 matches at 11 bases. CDR3 size: 18 residues. CDR1 SGHTA and CDR2 FQGNSA come from the germline V gene. V shed 1 base and J 5 bases; nucleotides not matched to a gene: 10. This chain's CDR3 is CASSLGRLSGRVDNEQFF. The DNA for the CDR3 is TGTGCCAGCAGCTTAGGCCGACTTAGCGGGAGGGTCGACAATGAGCAGTTCTTC.

In its sample, this clone was seen a few times. The chain uses TRBV28 and TRBJ1-1; 7 bases are shared with TRBD1. This CDR3 region has 15 residues. V lost 2 bases, J lost 4 bases, and 7 bases stayed unmatched. Germline CDR1 is MDHEN and CDR2 is SYDVKM. The CDR3 protein is CASSLGKAGGTEAFF. In DNA form, the CDR3 reads TGTGCCAGCAGTTTAGGCAAGGCAGGGGGCACTGAAGCTTTCTTT.

This sequence joins TRBV4-2 and TRBJ2-5, with 8 bases lining up with TRBD1. This CDR3 comprises 14 residues. After removal of 1 base from V and 3 bases from J, the junction contained 1 base not matched to a gene. Germline V gene lookup returns CDR1 LGHNA and CDR2 YNFKEQ. CDR3 sequence reads: CASSQGGQEETQYF. DNA for the CDR3: TGTGCCAGCAGCCAAGGGGGACAGGAAGAGACCCAGTACTTC.

The table lists this clone with many counts. This rearrangement joins TRBV14 to TRBJ2-6; D call uncertain. V was cut by 7 bases and J by 2 bases, with 6 bases left in between. This CDR3 spans 13 amino acids. CDR1 and CDR2 from the germline V gene are SGHDN and FVKESK. The CDR3 here is CASTETGANVLTF. CDR3 DNA: TGTGCCAGCACGGAGACTGGGGCCAACGTCCTGACTTTC.

As concerns this clone: One junction end does not reproduce the germline sequence, and a read error may be involved. CDR3 sequence reads: CAISMGQLEETQYF. Written as DNA, the CDR3 is TGTGCCATCAGTATGGGACAGCTTGAAGAGACCCAGTACTTC. V and J are TRBV6-6 and TRBJ2-5; 7 bases are a match to TRBD1. The germline CDR1 and CDR2 sequences are MNHNY and SVGAGI (reference sequence). The CDR3 runs 14 residues.

J is TRBJ2-6 and V is TRBV21-1; the table names TRBD1, a call not compared with the DNA. TRBV21-1 is deemed a pseudogene. This CDR3 is 21 amino acids long. CDR3 in amino acids: CASSSHSGTGTVFSGANVLTF. The CDR3 region has the DNA TGTGCCAGCAGCTCTCACTCCGGGACAGGGACCGTATTCTCTGGGGCCAACGTCCTGACTTTC.

The chain carries TRBV28 and TRBJ2-1; D is possibly TRBD2 (5 bases). V lost 8 bases and J 4 bases, leaving 18 bases between the germline ends. This CDR3 spans 15 amino acids. Germline CDR1 and CDR2: MDHEN and SYDVKM. Here the CDR3 reads CASYRRTGAYNEQFF. The CDR3, as DNA: TGTGCCAGCTACCGCCGGACTGGCGCTTACAATGAGCAGTTCTTC.

The rearrangement joins TRBV6-5 to TRBJ2-5; D might be TRBD1 (5 bases). This CDR3 has 13 amino acids. V shed 5 bases and J shed 5 bases, with 12 bases lying between them. Germline assignment: CDR1 MNHEY and CDR2 SVGAGI. CDR3 coding DNA: TGTGCCAGCAGTAAGCAAAGGGGTGAGACCCAGTACTTC. This encodes CASSKQRGETQYF.

This clone was observed a few times. The chain links TRBV6-5 to TRBJ2-7; TRBD2 is a possible D gene (6 bases). V was shortened by 0 bases and J by 5 bases, with 14 bases between the two germline ends. The germline V gene has CDR1 MNHEY and CDR2 SVGAGI. This CDR3 comprises 15 residues. CDR3 loop: CASSYSRAPGDEQYF. CDR3 in DNA: TGTGCCAGCAGTTACTCCCGCGCCCCGGGGGACGAGCAGTACTTC.

This chain links TRBV11-2 with TRBJ2-1; TRBD2 matches 7 bases. The CDR3 loop spans 16 amino acids. Per the germline V gene, CDR1 is SGHAT and CDR2 is FQNNGV. After removal of 5 bases from V and 9 bases from J, the junction contained 16 bases not matched to a gene. CDR3 bases: TGTGCCAGCAGCCGCCCGGGTGGCGGGAGATTCATTGAGCAGTTCTTC. Translation: CASSRPGGGRFIEQFF.

The rearrangement links TRBV5-6 to TRBJ2-7, with D maybe TRBD1 (6 bases). This CDR3 spans 15 amino acids. Trimming took off 3 bases at V and 10 bases at J, with 23 bases between the two ends. Germline V gene sequence: CDR1 SGHDT, CDR2 YYEEEE. This CDR3 is CASSSRTDLYDNQYF. CDR3 nucleotide sequence: TGTGCCAGCAGCTCCCGGACAGACCTCTACGACAATCAGTACTTC.

The chain carries TRBV6-1 and TRBJ2-6, with D maybe TRBD2 (6 bases). The germline V gene has CDR1 MNHNS and CDR2 SASEGT. The V gene lost 10 bases and the J gene lost 0 bases, with 13 bases spanning the gap. CDR3 size: 15 residues. The CDR3 sequence: CATEGSISGANVLTF. CDR3 in DNA: TGTGCCACGGAGGGAAGCATCTCTGGGGCCAACGTCCTGACTTTC.

This clone has a handful of counts. The chain has TRBV5-8 and TRBJ2-7, with D possibly being TRBD2 (5 bases). CDR1 is SGHTS and CDR2 is YDEGEE in the germline V gene. V was shortened by 3 bases and J by 6 bases, with 19 bases between the two germline ends. There are 15 residues in the CDR3. CDR3 bases: TGTGCCAGCAGCTACTTTGGTAGGGAGACCACCGAGCAGTACTTC. This gives the protein CASSYFGRETTEQYF. The full variable domain, its missing parts supplied by reference TRBV5-8 and TRBJ2-7, is EAGVTQSPTHLIKTRGQQATLRCSPISGHTSVYWYQQALGLGLQFLLWYDEGEERNRGNFPPRFSGRQFPNYSSELNVNALELEDSALYLCASSYFGRETTEQYFGPGTRLTVT.

The rearrangement uses TRBV7-3 and TRBJ1-2; possible D gene TRBD1, 5 bases. Germline CDR1 and CDR2: SGHTA and FQGTGA. This CDR3 is built from 12 residues. The ends were cut back, 2 bases at V and 7 bases at J, with 8 bases in the middle. CDR3 loop: CASSLRGVGYTF. The CDR3 bases are TGTGCCAGCAGCTTACGGGGGGTTGGCTACACCTTC.

The chain combines TRBV14 with TRBJ2-1; D may be TRBD2 (6 bases). This CDR3 is 16 amino acids long. V dropped 5 bases and J dropped 0 bases, with 14 bases sitting between them. The germline V gene encodes CDR1 SGHDN and CDR2 FVKESK. Written as DNA, the CDR3 is TGTGCCAGCAGCTCGCTGGGGGGAAGCTCCTACAATGAGCAGTTCTTC. Its translation is CASSSLGGSSYNEQFF.

The chain combines TRBV28 with TRBJ1-5; 7 bases map to TRBD1. Trimming removed 3 bases from V and 3 bases from J; junction bases left unmatched: 5. Germline V CDR1 and CDR2: MDHEN, SYDVKM. CDR3 length equals 15 residues. In DNA, the CDR3 is TGTGCCAGCAGTTTCGATGACAGGGTCAATCAGCCCCAGCATTTT. This translates into CASSFDDRVNQPQHF.